These T cell receptor beta chains were read from a single sample in a study of T-cell reconstitution after alpha-beta-depleted transplantation in children. A single record per CDR3 protein comes from TCRdb applying MiXCR to the PCR reads. The sample has approximately 430,000 distinct CDR3 sequences, under 20% seen once. The sequences come from PBMCs, mostly from graft donor cells, collected 360 days after TCRalphabeta/CD19-depleted stem cell transplant. These receptor sequences come from a boy under two years old who had a stem cell transplant for Wiskott-Aldrich syndrome, so the T cells may come from the graft donor. Each CDR3 is given with its conserved first and last residue. The D gene is left open where the match is weak.

>TRBJ2-2|TRBV5-1|13|.
CASSWAGTGELFF
>TRBJ2-1|TRBV12-3/TRBV12-4|15|TRBD2
CASIPGTSVYNEQFF
>TRBJ1-5|TRBV12-3/TRBV12-4|15|TRBD1
CASRGVQGSNQPQHF
>TRBJ2-2|TRBV6-6|13|.
CASSPARTGELFF
>TRBJ2-1|TRBV2|13|.
CASSEARYNEQFF
>TRBJ2-3|TRBV15|16|.
CATSRKLSKSTDTQYF
>TRBJ1-1|TRBV7-9|15|.
CASSSYTDGVTEAFF
>TRBJ2-3|TRBV4-1|16|TRBD2
CASSQEGAGVTDTQYF
>TRBJ2-7|TRBV20-1|10|.
CSAYDYEQYF
>TRBJ2-3|TRBV7-6|15|.
CASSTLSRWADTQYF
>TRBJ2-5|TRBV7-9|14|TRBD1
CASSPDRFKEAQYF
>TRBJ2-6|TRBV29-1|13|.
CSVAPSGANVLTF
>TRBJ1-1|TRBV24-1|13|.
CATRSLPGGEAFF
>TRBJ2-7|TRBV5-5|15|.
CASSLFRQGPYEQYF
>TRBJ2-3|TRBV5-1|17|.
CASSLAVGHTLGDTQYF
>TRBJ2-7|TRBV12-3/TRBV12-4|14|.
CASSLRRKGSEQYF
>TRBJ2-7|TRBV7-9|14|.
CASSPGYGRDEQYF
>TRBJ2-1|TRBV5-6|15|.
CASSPWRWLRDEQFF
>TRBJ2-3|TRBV19|11|.
CASSIGDTQYF
>TRBJ2-7|TRBV4-1|17|TRBD2
CASSQDLSGGYDYEQYF
>TRBJ2-7|TRBV10-3|13|.
CAIRPGREHEQYF
>TRBJ1-2|TRBV29-1|14|.
CSVGRLGGNYGYTF
>TRBJ2-2|TRBV5-5|15|.
CASSPDTLALGELFF
>TRBJ2-3|TRBV5-4|15|TRBD2
CASSQPGLAASTQYF
>TRBJ2-7|TRBV5-5|13|.
CASSLDWDYEQYF
>TRBJ2-7|TRBV5-1|12|TRBD2
CASSLAGSEQYF
>TRBJ2-7|TRBV2|15|.
CASMSIGQSSYEQYF
>TRBJ2-3|TRBV20-1|13|TRBD1
CSARQATGDTQYF
>TRBJ2-4|TRBV12-3/TRBV12-4|17|.
CASSVRGPPVGKNIQYF
>TRBJ2-5|TRBV7-9|14|TRBD1
CASSSGDRGETQYF
>TRBJ2-1|TRBV27|15|.
CASSFSTRGNNEQFF
>TRBJ2-5|TRBV18|18|.
CASSPAGQLRPGYWTQYF
>TRBJ1-2|TRBV12-3/TRBV12-4|12|.
CASSPYTHGYTF
>TRBJ2-3|TRBV12-3/TRBV12-4|14|.
CASSLAGVWDTQYF
>TRBJ1-6|TRBV28|13|TRBD1
CASSLTGSSPLHF
>TRBJ2-7|TRBV10-3|13|.
CAIMRTNPYEQYF
>TRBJ2-7|TRBV2|12|.
CASSRTAYEQYF
>TRBJ2-7|TRBV7-9|15|.
CASSPTGSSSYEQYF
>TRBJ2-7|TRBV3-1|12|.
CASSQGRGEQYF
>TRBJ2-2|TRBV29-1|14|.
CSVKPRVDTGELFF
>TRBJ2-7|TRBV7-9|17|.
CASSQQQLARGTYEQYF
>TRBJ2-1|TRBV20-1|13|TRBD2
CSANPSGRIEQFF
>TRBJ2-1|TRBV4-1|17|.
CASSQVRGGARYNEQFF
>TRBJ1-2|TRBV20-1|11|.
CSASIPYGYTF
>TRBJ1-6|TRBV20-1|15|.
CSARERVRGGSPLHF
>TRBJ2-1|TRBV28|15|TRBD2
CASSFNLAAYNEQFF
>TRBJ1-4|TRBV5-1|16|TRBD1
CASSTQGLATNEKLFF
>TRBJ2-2|TRBV5-1|16|.
CASSFGDSLRTGELFF
>TRBJ1-1|TRBV6-2/TRBV6-3|13|TRBD1
CASSHRGMTEAFF
>TRBJ2-1|TRBV9|15|.
CASSVVPGTYNEQFF
>TRBJ2-7|TRBV10-3|12|TRBD2
CAIRGLDYEQYF
>TRBJ2-3|TRBV4-3|15|.
CASSRLTEGTDTQYF
>TRBJ2-3|TRBV5-1|13|.
CASSPPTGVRQYF
>TRBJ2-1|TRBV4-1|16|TRBD2
CASSQDPRTSERGQFF
>TRBJ2-4|TRBV5-1|14|.
CASSLAPEFDIQYF
>TRBJ1-2|TRBV7-9|11|.
CASSLNGEYTF
>TRBJ2-2|TRBV6-4|15|.
CASSGRTDNTGELFF
>TRBJ1-1|TRBV12-3/TRBV12-4|17|.
CASSLVVGLLRNTEAFF
>TRBJ2-7|TRBV20-1|12|.
CSASPTSIEQYF